Listed below are T cell receptor beta chains from one sample, sequenced in a study of T cell repertoires in cytomegalovirus infection. These TCRs are of unknown antigen specificity. TCRdb used MiXCR to reprocess the reads, holding one entry per CDR3 protein. The sample contains 570,000 or so distinct CDR3 sequences, 35% to 50% of which appear only once. Sequencing was performed on cultured PBMCs, taken from culture after CMV antigen stimulation. Every receptor here comes from a human donor in good health (CMV status not recorded). Some clones in this sample may be carry-over from other donors' samples. Each CDR3 is given with its conserved first and last residue. The D gene is left open where the match is weak. Rows give clone size only sometimes, using once, few, many, or a class for an expanded clone.

cdr3_nt cdr3_aa d_call clone_size j_call v_call cdr3_length
TGTGCCAGCAGCCCAGTGGGGGGAGGGGCAGATACGCAGTATTTT CASSPVGGGADTQYF TRBD2 NA TRBJ2-3 TRBV11-2 15
TGTGCCAGCACCCAAAACCTGAACACTGAAGCTTTCTTT CASTQNLNTEAFF NA many TRBJ1-1 TRBV7-2 13
TGTGCCAGCAGCCGTCCGTTATATGACACAGATACGCAGTATTTT CASSRPLYDTDTQYF NA NA TRBJ2-3 TRBV7-9 15
TGCGCCAGCAGCCAAGGGCCGGTTAGTTTGGGGGATACGCAGTATTTT CASSQGPVSLGDTQYF NA NA TRBJ2-3 TRBV4-3 16
TGCAGTGCTAGAGCTTCAGGGAGGCCCCGTGGCTACACCTTC CSARASGRPRGYTF NA NA TRBJ1-2 TRBV20-1 14
TGTGCCAGCAGCTTAGCGCTGCTCGGCAGAAATCAGCCCCAGCATTTT CASSLALLGRNQPQHF NA NA TRBJ1-5 TRBV7-8 16
TGCAGTGCTAGAGATCCGATGGGGGGAGGGGGCGACCTAAAGAACCAGCCCCAGCATTTT CSARDPMGGGGDLKNQPQHF TRBD1 NA TRBJ1-5 TRBV20-1 20
TGTGCCACCCTGGTTCTCGGGGGCGCGGGGAATCAGCCCCAGCATTTT CATLVLGGAGNQPQHF NA NA TRBJ1-5 TRBV28 16
TGTGCCAGCAGTTTGAGGGGGACAGGGGCCGAAGAGACCCAGTACTTC CASSLRGTGAEETQYF TRBD1 many TRBJ2-5 TRBV7-2 16
TGTGCCAGCAGCTCTCCGGGACGGACCTATGGCTACACCTTC CASSSPGRTYGYTF NA few TRBJ1-2 TRBV11-2 14
TGCAGTGCTAGACGGCGCGGCAACACCGGGGAGCTGTTTTTT CSARRRGNTGELFF NA NA TRBJ2-2 TRBV20-1 14
TGTGCCAGCAGCTTAGCGAGCAGGGGGGCCTATGGCTACACCTTC CASSLASRGAYGYTF TRBD1 NA TRBJ1-2 TRBV7-9 15
TGTGCCAGCACCCTGGCCCCTAGCTGGGAAAAACTGTTTTTT CASTLAPSWEKLFF NA NA TRBJ1-4 TRBV28 14
TGTGCCAGCGGGTCAGGGTACAACGAGCAGTACTTC CASGSGYNEQYF NA few TRBJ2-7 TRBV12-3/TRBV12-4 12
TGTGCCAGCAGCTTAGTCCTCATGAATGAGCAGTTCTTC CASSLVLMNEQFF NA NA TRBJ2-1 TRBV11-2 13
TGTGCCAGCAGTGTCCTCCGGGGACAGGAGCAGTACTTC CASSVLRGQEQYF TRBD1 NA TRBJ2-7 TRBV2 13
TGTGCCAGCAGCATCTTTGGGTTAGCGACCACAGATACGCAGTATTTT CASSIFGLATTDTQYF NA once TRBJ2-3 TRBV12-3/TRBV12-4 16
TGTGCCAGCACCCTGGACAGCCGGAACATTCAGTACTTC CASTLDSRNIQYF NA NA TRBJ2-4 TRBV28 13
TGTGCCAGCAGTAGCGGGACTAGGTACGAGCAGTACTTC CASSSGTRYEQYF TRBD2 NA TRBJ2-7 TRBV2 13
TGTGCCAGCAGTTCAGGACAGGGCGATAACGGGGAGCTGTTTTTT CASSSGQGDNGELFF TRBD1 many TRBJ2-2 TRBV6-6 15
TGTGCCAGCAGCCCGGGCCCCCACGGGGTGGTCGAGGGCTACACCTTC CASSPGPHGVVEGYTF NA few TRBJ1-2 TRBV7-2 16
TGTGCCAGCAGTCCTTTCTGGGGGTGGGGGGCCAACGTCCTGACTTTC CASSPFWGWGANVLTF NA NA TRBJ2-6 TRBV12-3/TRBV12-4 16
TGTGCCAGCAGCCGGAACCGTGGGGGTCTTAATTCACCCCTCCACTTT CASSRNRGGLNSPLHF NA NA TRBJ1-6 TRBV5-6 16
TGTGCCAGCAGCCGAGGGTTGTCCCACTATGGCTACACCTTC CASSRGLSHYGYTF NA few TRBJ1-2 TRBV7-2 14
TGTGCCAGCAGCTTCCAGTGGCAACGGGAGACCCAGTACTTC CASSFQWQRETQYF NA few TRBJ2-5 TRBV7-2 14
TGTGCCAGCAGCTTACGAAGCGGGACCTATAACTCGGGTGAGCAGTTCTTC CASSLRSGTYNSGEQFF TRBD2 NA TRBJ2-1 TRBV7-6 17
TGTGCCAGCAGCTTCGGGGACACATTTCATTCACCCCTCCACTTT CASSFGDTFHSPLHF NA NA TRBJ1-6 TRBV7-9 15
TGTGCCAGCAGTCCCCAATCGGGCAATCAGCCCCAGCATTTT CASSPQSGNQPQHF NA few TRBJ1-5 TRBV27 14
TGTGCCAGCAGCTTGCAGGGCCAAGAGACCCAGTACTTC CASSLQGQETQYF NA many TRBJ2-5 TRBV7-2 13
TGTGCCAGCACAAGAGAGGGGGCCCCCAATTCACCCCTCCACTTT CASTREGAPNSPLHF TRBD1 NA TRBJ1-6 TRBV12-3/TRBV12-4 15
TGTGCCAGCAGTTCTCGACTATCCCAACACCTCAATGAGCAGTTCTTC CASSSRLSQHLNEQFF NA few TRBJ2-1 TRBV12-3/TRBV12-4 16
TGTGCCAGCAGCACAAAGGTAAACACTGAAGCTTTCTTT CASSTKVNTEAFF NA NA TRBJ1-1 TRBV7-1 13
TGTGCCAGCAGCCCCCGGACAGGGGTGATCAATGAGCAGTTCTTC CASSPRTGVINEQFF TRBD1 NA TRBJ2-1 TRBV7-8 15
TGTGCCAGCAGCTATTCGTACACTGAAGCTTTCTTT CASSYSYTEAFF NA NA TRBJ1-1 TRBV7-1 12
TGCAGTGCTCGAGACCACAGGGTAACCTTAGACGAGCAGTACTTC CSARDHRVTLDEQYF NA NA TRBJ2-7 TRBV20-1 15
TGTGCCAGCAGCCCGGACGGGTTTGGAGCTGAAGCTTTCTTT CASSPDGFGAEAFF NA few TRBJ1-1 TRBV2 14
TGTGCCAGCAGCACCTTCGGACTCCCTTACTCGAACACTGAAGCTTTCTTT CASSTFGLPYSNTEAFF NA many TRBJ1-1 TRBV7-2 17
TGTGCCAGCAGCTTCCGTCGAGGAAACACCGGGGAGCTGTTTTTT CASSFRRGNTGELFF NA few TRBJ2-2 TRBV7-8 15
TGTGCCAGCCTGGGTAGAACCGGGACTAGCGGGAGCGAGCAGTTCTTC CASLGRTGTSGSEQFF TRBD2 NA TRBJ2-1 TRBV6-6 16
TGTGCCAGTAGTATTCTGGCTAGCGGGCGTAATGAGCAGTTCTTC CASSILASGRNEQFF TRBD2 NA TRBJ2-1 TRBV19 15
TGTGCCAGCAATTGGGGGATCGACGGAAACACCATATATTTT CASNWGIDGNTIYF NA few TRBJ1-3 TRBV7-9 14
TGTGCCAGTAGCCCCCTTAGCGGGAGGATCTCCTACGAGCAGTACTTC CASSPLSGRISYEQYF TRBD2 once TRBJ2-7 TRBV19 16
TGCGCCAGCAGCTTGCGTGGCAGGGGTTTAGTTGGGACAGATACGCAGTATTTT CASSLRGRGLVGTDTQYF NA few TRBJ2-3 TRBV5-1 18
TGTGCCACTGGGTGGGGGGGCGATCAGCCCCAGCATTTT CATGWGGDQPQHF NA NA TRBJ1-5 TRBV19 13
TGTGCCAGCAGCCCCTTGCGGGGGGGCACAGATACGCAGTATTTT CASSPLRGGTDTQYF TRBD2 NA TRBJ2-3 TRBV7-2 15
TGTGCCATCAGAACGGGAGGTATGGTTGAGCAGTTCTTC CAIRTGGMVEQFF TRBD2 few TRBJ2-1 TRBV10-3 13
TGTGCTAGTGGTTTGAGTCAGGACAATGAGCAGTTCTTC CASGLSQDNEQFF NA NA TRBJ2-1 TRBV12-5 13
TGTGCCAGCAGCTCCCACCAAACAGGGAACTCACCCCTCCACTTT CASSSHQTGNSPLHF NA NA TRBJ1-6 TRBV7-9 15
TGTGCCAGCAGCCAAGATACGACCCAAGAGACCCAGTACTTC CASSQDTTQETQYF NA NA TRBJ2-5 TRBV3-1 14
TGTGCCAGCAGGGTGGGCAGGGGGGCCTACAATGAGCAGTTCTTC CASRVGRGAYNEQFF NA NA TRBJ2-1 TRBV6-8 15
TGTGCCAGCAGCTTATGGGGCACGGCGGCAGGCGGGAGGAGAGATACGCAGTATTTT CASSLWGTAAGGRRDTQYF TRBD2 many TRBJ2-3 TRBV7-8 19
TGTGCCAGCAGCTACCCGGCAAGGGCCACTGAAGCTTTCTTT CASSYPARATEAFF NA once TRBJ1-1 TRBV7-6 14
TGTGCCAGCAGTCTGGACAGGACTAGCACAGATACGCAGTATTTT CASSLDRTSTDTQYF TRBD1 NA TRBJ2-3 TRBV6-1 15